A selection of T cell receptor beta chains follows, all from one sample in a study of blood T cell repertoires in COVID-19. TCRdb keeps only in-frame clones here, not all; method: immunoSEQ multiplex PCR. The table has over 300,000 clones, over 70% seen once. Input material: peripheral blood. These receptors originate from a woman in her forties or fifties with acute or convalescent COVID-19. Both conserved end residues are part of each CDR3. The order of the fields is J gene, V gene, D gene, CDR3 length, CDR3 protein. The D gene is left open where the match is weak.

TRBJ2-5,TRBV3-1/TRBV3-2,TRBD2,16,CASSSTLAGGQETQYF
TRBJ1-6,TRBV4-1,NA,18,CASSQDGGVGPYNSPLHF
TRBJ1-6,TRBV10-3,NA,13,CAITDSNNSPLHF
TRBJ2-2,TRBV19,TRBD2,17,CASRSRLAGFDTGELFF
TRBJ1-2,TRBV30,NA,12,CAWGPYPTNYTF
TRBJ1-1,TRBV10-1,NA,12,CASSRSNTEAFF
TRBJ1-2,TRBV3-1/TRBV3-2,NA,15,CASSRLGGTNYGYTF
TRBJ2-1,TRBV2,NA,15,CASSEMGASYNEQFF
TRBJ1-6,TRBV7-2,NA,15,CASNRGGASGSPLHF
TRBJ2-1,TRBV7-9,NA,12,CASSPSYNEQFF
TRBJ1-4,TRBV9,NA,15,CASSVRGTSNEKLFF
TRBJ1-4,TRBV2,NA,13,CASARESNEKLFF
TRBJ1-2,TRBV18,NA,14,CASSPLWQEDGYTF
TRBJ1-5,TRBV18,TRBD1,18,CASSPWGQGIGSNQPQHF
TRBJ1-2,TRBV19,NA,12,CASSLQGRGYTF
TRBJ1-5,TRBV10-1,NA,12,CASSVSEQPQHF
TRBJ2-3,TRBV5-4,TRBD2,17,CASSSGLAGGQGDTQYF
TRBJ2-1,TRBV7-2,TRBD2,19,CASSPGLAGARDTYNEQFF